These 15 T cell receptor beta chains were all obtained from the same sample, sequenced in a study of T cell responses to AZD1222 COVID-19 vaccine. Clones were sequenced by immunoSEQ multiplex PCR, and TCRdb holds only the in-frame ones, with some missing. Counted here are 150,000 to 200,000 clones, 80% to 95% occurring once; the ten biggest clones make up around 3.8%. The input for sequencing was peripheral blood, taken on day 0 of AZD1222 vaccination. Source of these receptors: an adult in good health.

The V call is TRBV6-1, the J call TRBJ1-3, with D possibly TRBD1 on 5 matching bases. The CDR3 has 13 amino acids. The V end lost 1 base, the J end lost 6 bases, and 7 bases lay between the germline ends. Germline-derived CDR1 and CDR2 are MNHNS and SASEGT. For the CDR3, the DNA is TGTGCCAGCAGTGAAGTAGGGGAAAACACCATATATTTT. Protein sequence: CASSEVGENTIYF.

This clone was seen a single time. This rearrangement joins TRBV5-1 to TRBJ2-5; 8 bases line up with TRBD1. V lost 0 bases to trimming and J lost 1 base; unmatched junction nucleotides: 2. From germline, CDR1 is SGHRS and CDR2 YFSETQ. The CDR3 has 15 residues. In nucleotides, the CDR3 is TGCGCCAGCAGCTTGGGGACAGGGCCCCAAGAGACCCAGTACTTC. Translation gives CASSLGTGPQETQYF.

The rearrangement links TRBV5-1 to TRBJ1-1; D might be TRBD1 (5 bases). The CDR3 consists of 12 residues. Germline loops: CDR1 SGHRS, CDR2 YFSETQ. The ends were cut back, 8 bases at V and 1 base at J, with 9 bases in the middle. CDR3 bases: TGCGCCAGTAGAGGGGAGAACACTGAAGCTTTCTTT. Its protein product is CASRGENTEAFF.

The V and J genes are TRBV18 and TRBJ1-3, with D uncertain. In germline, CDR1 is KGHSH, CDR2 LQKENI. V shed 2 bases and J shed 0 bases, with 11 bases lying between them. The CDR3 spans 16 residues. The CDR3 sequence: CASSPTRSVSGNTIYF. The DNA for the CDR3 is TGTGCCAGCTCACCAACGCGGTCGGTCTCTGGAAACACCATATATTTT.

The chain joins TRBV12-3 or TRBV12-4 to TRBJ2-5; TRBD2 might be the D (5 bases). V lost 8 bases and J lost 0, with 10 bases in between. The CDR3 sequence is 13 residues long. CDR3 sequence reads: CASGGLHQETQYF. The CDR3 DNA reads TGTGCCAGCGGCGGACTGCACCAAGAGACCCAGTACTTC.

In the case of this clone: Additional DNA sequences in this sample encode the identical CDR3. The chain carries TRBV5-1 and TRBJ2-7; possible D gene TRBD1, 6 bases. Per germline, CDR1 SGHRS and CDR2 YFSETQ. This CDR3 has 12 residues. Between the trimmed V and J ends, which lost 5 bases and 3 bases, there was a span of 9 bases. The CDR3 region has the DNA TGCGCCAGCAGTCCACAGGGCTACGAGCAGTACTTC. Translation: CASSPQGYEQYF.

J is TRBJ2-7 and V is TRBV3-1 (or the pseudogene TRBV3-2); a weak D match, TRBD1 (6 bases). Trimming stripped 1 base from V and 2 bases from J, with 6 bases between. From germline, CDR1 is LGHDT and CDR2 YNNKEL (reference sequence). CDR3 size: 13 residues. CDR3 in amino acids: CASSQAGAYEQYF. The CDR3 nucleotides are TGTGCCAGCAGCCAAGCAGGGGCCTACGAGCAGTACTTC.

V and J are TRBV10-2 and TRBJ1-1; 7 nucleotides line up with TRBD1. V lost 9 bases and J lost 6; bases outside the gene matches: 10. This CDR3 is built from 13 residues. From germline, CDR1 is WSHSY and CDR2 SAAADI. CDR3 sequence (DNA): TGCGCCAGTCAAGATCCGGGACAGCCTGAAGCTTTCTTT. Protein: CASQDPGQPEAFF.

With respect to this clone: A read error may produce the germline difference seen at one junction end. J is TRBJ2-7 and V is TRBV4-1; D may be TRBD2 (6 bases). Germline V gene data show CDR1 as MGHRA and CDR2 as YSYEKL. CDR3 length equals 15 residues. CDR3 sequence reads: CASSQAVAGSYQQYF. The DNA of the CDR3 is TGCGCCAGCAGCCAAGCGGTGGCGGGGAGCTACCAGCAGTACTTC.

CDR3 DNA sequence: TGTGCCAGCAGCTTACTAGGCGGGGGGCAGAACACTGAAGCTTTCTTT. The encoded protein is CASSLLGGGQNTEAFF. The chain combines TRBV13 with TRBJ1-1; TRBD1 might be the D (6 bases). CDR1 is PRHDT and CDR2 is FYEKMQ in the germline V gene (reference sequence). The CDR3 sequence is 16 residues long. Between the trimmed V and J ends, which lost 2 bases and 1 base, there was a span of 14 bases. The full variable domain, completed using reference TRBV13 and TRBJ1-1, is AAGVIQSPRHLIKEKRETATLKCYPIPRHDTVYWYQQGPGQDPQFLISFYEKMQSDKGSIPDRFSAQQFSDYHSELNMSSLELGDSALYFCASSLLGGGQNTEAFFGQGTRLTVV.

This clone was counted once. V usage is TRBV6-5 and J usage is TRBJ1-2; 7 bases line up with TRBD1. The CDR3 consists of 15 residues. V was clipped by 6 bases and J by 7 bases; unmatched bases: 14. Germline-derived CDR1 and CDR2 are MNHEY and SVGAGI. CDR3 sequence reads: CASSLLAGTDFGYTF. The CDR3 region has the DNA TGTGCCAGCAGCCTCCTTGCCGGGACAGATTTTGGCTACACCTTC.

The chain combines TRBV19 with TRBJ1-1; TRBD1 is a possible D gene (6 bases). Germline values: CDR1 LNHDA, CDR2 SQIVND (reference sequence). The CDR3 is 16 residues long. V shed 3 bases and J shed 1 base, with 15 bases lying between them. CDR3 in amino acids: CASSIVSGHSNTEAFF. The CDR3 region has the DNA TGTGCCAGTAGTATCGTCTCGGGACACTCGAACACTGAAGCTTTCTTT.

The chain is built from TRBV24-1 and TRBJ2-2, with TRBD1 as a possible D gene (5 bases). The CDR3 has 13 residues. Germline CDR1 KGHDR, CDR2 SFDVKD. The germline V and J ends were trimmed by 10 bases and 4 bases, with 12 bases remaining between them. Here the CDR3 reads CATSRGSTGELFF. In nucleotides, the CDR3 is TGTGCCACGTCTAGGGGATCCACCGGGGAGCTGTTTTTT.

This chain joins TRBV3-1 (or the pseudogene TRBV3-2) and TRBJ1-1; D remains unclear. This CDR3 comprises 20 residues. Germline loops: CDR1 LGHDT, CDR2 YNNKEL (reference sequence). V gave up 4 bases and J gave up 0 bases, with 27 bases separating them. Here the CDR3 reads CASSPSWWGQVATMNTEAFF. DNA of the CDR3: TGTGCCAGCAGCCCTTCGTGGTGGGGTCAGGTGGCAACAATGAACACTGAAGCTTTCTTT.

The chain has TRBV11-2 and TRBJ1-3; the D gene is possibly TRBD1 (6 bases). Germline loops: CDR1 SGHAT, CDR2 FQNNGV. Trimming cost V 1 base and J 0 bases, with 16 bases left between them. There are 18 residues in the CDR3. CDR3: CASSLALGAAHSGNTIYF. The CDR3, as DNA: TGTGCCAGCAGCTTAGCTTTGGGGGCAGCTCACTCTGGAAACACCATATATTTT.